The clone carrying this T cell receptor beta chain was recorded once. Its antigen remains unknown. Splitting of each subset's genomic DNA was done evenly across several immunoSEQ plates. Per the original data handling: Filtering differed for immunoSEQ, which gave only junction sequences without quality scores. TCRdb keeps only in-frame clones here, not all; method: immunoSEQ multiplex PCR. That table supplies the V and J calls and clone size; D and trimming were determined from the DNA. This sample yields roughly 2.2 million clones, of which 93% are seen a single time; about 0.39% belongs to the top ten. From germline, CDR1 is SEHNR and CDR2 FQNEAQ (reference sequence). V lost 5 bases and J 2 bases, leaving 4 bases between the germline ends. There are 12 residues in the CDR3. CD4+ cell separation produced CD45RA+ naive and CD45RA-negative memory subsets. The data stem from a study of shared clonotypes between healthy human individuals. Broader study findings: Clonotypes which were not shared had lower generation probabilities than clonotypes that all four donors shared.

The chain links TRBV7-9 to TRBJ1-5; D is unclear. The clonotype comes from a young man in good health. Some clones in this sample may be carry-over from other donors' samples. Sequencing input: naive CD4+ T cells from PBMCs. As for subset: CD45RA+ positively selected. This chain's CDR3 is CASSVGNQPQHF. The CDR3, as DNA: TGTGCCAGCAGCGTTGGCAATCAGCCCCAGCATTTT.